This TCR beta chain is drawn from a study of CD8 T cells in Susac syndrome. This clonotype was observed a handful of times. Reverse transcription of 0.5 to 1 ug RNA was performed with random hexamers. The CDR3 of TCR beta was amplified by immunoSEQ multiplex PCR across 54 Vbeta and 13 Jbeta. TCRdb redid the calling of the immunoSEQ multiplex PCR reads with MiXCR, one entry per CDR3 protein. Of about 210,000 distinct CDR3 sequences detected, approximately 95% appear once; the ten largest clones hold 0.095%. Relapsing-remitting disease, either stable or active, was present in the multiple sclerosis controls, who were treatment-naive patients. V shed 4 bases and J shed 1 base, with 10 bases lying between them. CDR3 length: 14 amino acids. Germline V gene lookup returns CDR1 LGHDT and CDR2 YNNKEL (reference sequence).

Sequenced sample: CD4+ T cells from PBMCs. The V gene is TRBV3-1, the J gene TRBJ1-1; tentatively, D is TRBD1 (6 bases). The receptor comes from a human donor with multiple sclerosis. The CDR3 DNA is TGTGCCAGCAGCCGTTTGACAGGGAACACTGAAGCTTTCTTT. It codes for CASSRLTGNTEAFF.